Presented here are 17 T cell receptor beta chains from one specimen sequenced in a study of blood T cell repertoires in COVID-19 (dated by TCRdb to the early 2020s). Library construction relied on the immunoSEQ multiplex PCR assay. In TCRdb, the immuneACCESS table is reduced to in-frame sequences with V and J assigned. These tables do not hold every clone; where another copy was compared, an unresolved V gene accounts for under half, and the others remain unexplained. The sample yields about 52,000 clones; about 90% were counted once. The ten most abundant clones make up less than 7.5% of the sample. Input material: peripheral blood. These receptors originate from a man aged 50-59 years with active COVID-19.

This chain uses TRBV15 with TRBJ2-5; D is possibly TRBD2 (6 bases). V lost 2 bases, J lost 1 base, and 17 bases lay in between. The CDR3 runs 17 residues. Germline V gene lookup returns CDR1 LNHNV and CDR2 YYDKDF (reference sequence). DNA of the CDR3: TGTGCCACCAGCAGAAGAGGCCCCCTTAGCGGCCAAGAGACCCAGTACTTC. Translation gives CATSRRGPLSGQETQYF.

The chain employs TRBV6-1 and TRBJ2-6; D is perhaps TRBD2 (6 bases). In germline, CDR1 is MNHNS, CDR2 SASEGT. The germline V and J ends were trimmed by 1 base and 4 bases, with 11 bases remaining between them. This CDR3 has 16 amino acids. CDR3 amino acids: CASSEDGGSGANVLTF. The DNA of the CDR3 is TGTGCCAGCAGTGAAGATGGGGGGTCAGGGGCCAACGTCCTGACTTTC.

The genes are TRBV6-2 or TRBV6-3 and TRBJ2-5; D is unresolved. CDR3 size: 13 residues. Trimming removed 4 bases from V and 3 bases from J, with 9 bases in between. Germline V lookup: CDR1 MNHEY, CDR2 SVGEGT. CDR3 region: CASSFPGKETQYF. The CDR3 DNA reads TGTGCCAGCAGTTTTCCGGGTAAAGAGACCCAGTACTTC.

The gene calls are TRBV19 and TRBJ2-7, with TRBD1 identical over 7 bases. CDR3 length: 17 residues. With V trimmed by 2 bases and J by 4 bases, 14 bases remained unmatched. Germline V gene data show CDR1 as LNHDA and CDR2 as SQIVND (reference sequence). This CDR3 reads CASSISQTGTYTYEQYF. CDR3 sequence (DNA): TGTGCCAGTAGTATATCCCAGACAGGGACCTACACGTACGAGCAGTACTTC.

The chain recombines TRBV24-1 with TRBJ2-7; 8 bases line up with TRBD2. Germline trimming cut 4 bases from V and 2 bases from J; bases unmatched to any gene: 9. The CDR3 is 16 amino acids. Germline CDR1 and CDR2: KGHDR and SFDVKD. CDR3 region: CATSERGGTYAYEQYF. As DNA, the CDR3 is TGTGCCACCAGTGAACGGGGGGGGACGTACGCCTACGAGCAGTACTTC.

This chain connects TRBV30 to TRBJ1-5, with no clear D. The CDR3 sequence is 13 residues long. The V and J ends lost 0 bases and 6 bases respectively, with 9 bases between them. CDR1 and CDR2 from the germline V gene are GTSNPN and SVGIG (reference sequence). The CDR3 sequence is CAWSVIAGQPQHF. DNA of the CDR3: TGTGCCTGGAGTGTAATCGCGGGTCAGCCCCAGCATTTT.

The chain employs TRBV6-1 and TRBJ1-1, with 7 bases fitting TRBD1. Trimming took 1 base from V and 1 from J; bases not matched to a gene: 6. The germline V gene has CDR1 MNHNS and CDR2 SASEGT. CDR3 size: 16 residues. The CDR3 protein is CASSEGRTGTNTEAFF. In DNA form, the CDR3 reads TGTGCCAGCAGTGAAGGGAGGACAGGTACGAACACTGAAGCTTTCTTT.

The gene calls are TRBV19 and TRBJ1-2; D is possibly TRBD1 (5 bases). The length of the CDR3 is 14 residues. The germline V gene has CDR1 LNHDA and CDR2 SQIVND (reference sequence). With 2 bases removed from V and 3 bases from J, the gap between germline ends came to 10 bases. DNA of the CDR3: TGTGCCAGTAGTATACAGGGTGCCCACTATGGCTACACCTTC. Encoded protein: CASSIQGAHYGYTF.

The chain uses TRBV3-1 (or the pseudogene TRBV3-2) and TRBJ1-2; D remains ambiguous. The germline V gene has CDR1 LGHDT and CDR2 YNNKEL (reference sequence). V was cut by 3 bases and J by 0 bases, with 20 bases left in between. CDR3 size: 18 residues. This CDR3 reads CASSQGELRRGANYGYTF. DNA of the CDR3: TGTGCCAGCAGCCAGGGAGAACTCAGACGAGGTGCTAACTATGGCTACACCTTC.

This clone was seen more than once but under ten times. V and J are TRBV3-1 (or the pseudogene TRBV3-2) and TRBJ1-5; possibly TRBD1 for D (5 bases). The CDR3 extends over 16 amino acids. Trimming took off 0 bases at V and 1 base at J, with 10 bases between the two ends. The germline gives CDR1 LGHDT, CDR2 YNNKEL (reference sequence). The CDR3, as DNA: TGTGCCAGCAGCCAAGATAGGGGAATGAGCAATCAGCCCCAGCATTTT. It encodes CASSQDRGMSNQPQHF.

A single count supports this clone. The J gene is TRBJ2-4, the V gene TRBV6-2 or TRBV6-3; D not certain. The CDR3 is 12 amino acids. V dropped 0 bases and J dropped 9 bases, with 6 bases sitting between them. The germline CDR1 and CDR2 sequences are MNHEY and SVGEGT. The CDR3 sequence: CASSYSRSIQYF. As DNA, the CDR3 is TGTGCCAGCAGTTACTCCAGGTCCATTCAGTACTTC.

V is TRBV6-1 and J is TRBJ2-7; no firm D call. The CDR3 sequence is 17 residues long. The germline V gene encodes CDR1 MNHNS and CDR2 SASEGT. V was clipped by 0 bases and J by 0 bases, with 15 bases between them. Here the CDR3 DNA reads TGTGCCAGCAGTGAAGCGAGCTTTACTTGGAGCTCCTACGAGCAGTACTTC. Residues: CASSEASFTWSSYEQYF.

J is TRBJ1-3 and V is TRBV30, with unresolved D. The V end lost 4 bases, the J end lost 2 bases, and 18 bases lay between the germline ends. The germline V gene has CDR1 GTSNPN and CDR2 SVGIG (reference sequence). This CDR3 is 16 amino acids long. CDR3 bases: TGTGCCTGGACCACCCCGGAGCTACTGGCTGGAAACACCATATATTTT. The encoded protein is CAWTTPELLAGNTIYF.

The gene calls are TRBV5-1 and TRBJ1-1, with TRBD1 as a possible D gene (6 bases). Germline loops: CDR1 SGHRS, CDR2 YFSETQ. The CDR3 totals 14 residues. The V gene lost 4 bases and the J gene lost 2 bases, with 12 bases spanning the gap. In DNA form, the CDR3 reads TGCGCCAGCAGCCTTATGGGACACAACACTGAAGCTTTCTTT. Translation gives CASSLMGHNTEAFF.

CDR3 DNA sequence: TGTGCTAGTGGCCTTAGCGGGAGGATGGGTGAGCAGTTCTTC. Its protein is CASGLSGRMGEQFF. This chain joins TRBV12-5 and TRBJ2-1; the match to TRBD2 covers 10 bases. Germline CDR1 LGHNT, CDR2 FRNRAP. With V trimmed by 6 bases and J by 9 bases, 8 bases remained unmatched. This CDR3 is built from 14 residues.

The chain links TRBV4-1 to TRBJ2-5; TRBD1 is a possible D gene (6 bases). This CDR3 has 16 residues. The germline V gene encodes CDR1 MGHRA and CDR2 YSYEKL. V was shortened by 0 bases and J by 4 bases, with 15 bases between the two germline ends. The chain's CDR3 is CASSQDGTGMRETQYF. CDR3 nucleotides: TGCGCCAGCAGCCAAGATGGAACAGGGATGCGAGAGACCCAGTACTTC.

Only one count was recorded for this clone. The DNA for the CDR3 is TGTGCCACCAGCAGAGATTTGGGCGGGCGAGGTCCGGGTGGGGCCAACGTCCTGACTTTC. Its protein is CATSRDLGGRGPGGANVLTF. The chain is built from TRBV15 and TRBJ2-6; possibly TRBD2 for D (5 bases). The CDR3 is 20 amino acids. V was clipped by 0 bases and J by 3 bases, with 21 bases between them. Germline CDR1 reads LNHNV; CDR2 reads YYDKDF (reference sequence).